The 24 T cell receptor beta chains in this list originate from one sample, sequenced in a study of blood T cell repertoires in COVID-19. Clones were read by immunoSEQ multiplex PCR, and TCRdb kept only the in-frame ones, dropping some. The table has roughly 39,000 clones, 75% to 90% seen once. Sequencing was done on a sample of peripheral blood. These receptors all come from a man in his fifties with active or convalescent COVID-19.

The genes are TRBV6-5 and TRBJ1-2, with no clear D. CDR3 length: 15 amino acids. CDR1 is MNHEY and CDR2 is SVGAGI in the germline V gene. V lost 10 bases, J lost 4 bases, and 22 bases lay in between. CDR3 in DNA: TGTGCCACCAATTACCGGACGGGATCAATCTATGGCTACACCTTC. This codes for CATNYRTGSIYGYTF.

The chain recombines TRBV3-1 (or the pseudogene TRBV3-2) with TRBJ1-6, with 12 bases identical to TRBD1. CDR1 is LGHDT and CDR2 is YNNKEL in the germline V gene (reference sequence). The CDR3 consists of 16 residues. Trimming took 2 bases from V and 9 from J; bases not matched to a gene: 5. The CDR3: CASSQWDRGLVSPLHF. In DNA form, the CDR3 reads TGTGCCAGCAGCCAATGGGACAGGGGGCTTGTTTCACCCCTCCACTTT.

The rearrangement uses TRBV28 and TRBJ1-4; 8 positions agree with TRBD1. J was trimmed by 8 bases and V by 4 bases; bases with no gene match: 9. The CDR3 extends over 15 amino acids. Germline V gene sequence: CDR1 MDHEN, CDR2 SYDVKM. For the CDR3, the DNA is TGTGCCAGCAGTTCCCCAGGGGGCCAACGCGAAAAACTGTTTTTT. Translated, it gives CASSSPGGQREKLFF.

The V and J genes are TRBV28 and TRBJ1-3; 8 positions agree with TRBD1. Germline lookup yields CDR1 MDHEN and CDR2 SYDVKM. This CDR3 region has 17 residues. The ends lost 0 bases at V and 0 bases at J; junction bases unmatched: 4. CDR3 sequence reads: CASSLWTGAFSGNTIYF. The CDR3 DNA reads TGTGCCAGCAGTTTATGGACAGGGGCATTCTCTGGAAACACCATATATTTT.

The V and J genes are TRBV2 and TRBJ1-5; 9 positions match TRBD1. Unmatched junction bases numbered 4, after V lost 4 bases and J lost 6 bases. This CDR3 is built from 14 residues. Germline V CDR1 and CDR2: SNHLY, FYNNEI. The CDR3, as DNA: TGTGCCAGCAGTGGGACAGGGGTCGGTCAGCCCCAGCATTTT. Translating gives CASSGTGVGQPQHF.

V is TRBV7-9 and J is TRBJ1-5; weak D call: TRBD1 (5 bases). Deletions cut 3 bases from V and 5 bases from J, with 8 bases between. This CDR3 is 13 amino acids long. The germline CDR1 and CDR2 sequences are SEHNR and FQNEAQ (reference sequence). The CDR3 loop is CASSFARDQPQHF. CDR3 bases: TGTGCCAGCAGCTTTGCCAGGGATCAGCCCCAGCATTTT.

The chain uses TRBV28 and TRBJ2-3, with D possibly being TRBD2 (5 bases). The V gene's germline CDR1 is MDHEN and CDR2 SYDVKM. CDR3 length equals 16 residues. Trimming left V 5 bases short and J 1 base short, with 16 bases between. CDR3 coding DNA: TGTGCCAGCAGTCCTCACCCGGGATACGGCACAGATACGCAGTATTTT. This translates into CASSPHPGYGTDTQYF.

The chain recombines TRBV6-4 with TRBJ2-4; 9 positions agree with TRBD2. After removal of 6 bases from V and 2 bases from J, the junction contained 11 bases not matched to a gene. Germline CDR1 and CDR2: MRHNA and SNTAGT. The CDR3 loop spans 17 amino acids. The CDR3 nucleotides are TGTGCCAGCAGCGCCCCGGTCGCGGGAGGGCCCAAAAACATTCAGTACTTC. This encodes CASSAPVAGGPKNIQYF.

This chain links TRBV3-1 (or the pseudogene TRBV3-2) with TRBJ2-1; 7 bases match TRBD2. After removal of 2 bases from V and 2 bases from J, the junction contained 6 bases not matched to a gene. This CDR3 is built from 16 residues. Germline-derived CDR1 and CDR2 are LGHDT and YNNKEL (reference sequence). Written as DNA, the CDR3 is TGTGCCAGCAGCCAAAAGTCTAGCGGCCCCTACAATGAGCAGTTCTTC. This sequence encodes CASSQKSSGPYNEQFF.

The CDR3 loop is CASRTNTGRGSETQYF. Here the CDR3 DNA reads TGTGCCAGCCGAACTAACACAGGGAGGGGTTCGGAGACCCAGTACTTC. This sequence joins TRBV2 and TRBJ2-5; possible D gene TRBD2, 7 bases. Trimming cost V 8 bases and J 5 bases, with 24 bases left between them. The CDR3 consists of 16 residues. Germline V gene data show CDR1 as SNHLY and CDR2 as FYNNEI. Full variable domain (rest looked up from reference TRBV2 and TRBJ2-5): EPEVTQTPSHQVTQMGQEVILRCVPISNHLYFYWYRQILGQKVEFLVSFYNNEISEKSEIFDDQFSVERPDGSNFTLKIRSTKLEDSAMYFCASRTNTGRGSETQYFGPGTRLLVL.

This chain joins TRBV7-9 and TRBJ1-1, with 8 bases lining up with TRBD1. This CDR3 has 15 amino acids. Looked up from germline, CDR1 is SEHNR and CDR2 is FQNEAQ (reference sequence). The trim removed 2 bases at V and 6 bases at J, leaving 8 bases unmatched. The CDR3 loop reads CASSLQGAGESEAFF. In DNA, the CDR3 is TGTGCCAGCAGCTTACAGGGGGCGGGAGAGTCTGAAGCTTTCTTT.

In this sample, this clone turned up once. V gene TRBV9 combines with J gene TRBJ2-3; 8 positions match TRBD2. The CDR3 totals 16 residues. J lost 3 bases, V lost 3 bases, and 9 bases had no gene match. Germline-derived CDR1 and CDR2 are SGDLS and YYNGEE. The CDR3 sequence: CASSAGAGEGTDTQYF. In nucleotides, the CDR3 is TGTGCCAGCAGCGCGGGAGCGGGGGAGGGAACAGATACGCAGTATTTT.

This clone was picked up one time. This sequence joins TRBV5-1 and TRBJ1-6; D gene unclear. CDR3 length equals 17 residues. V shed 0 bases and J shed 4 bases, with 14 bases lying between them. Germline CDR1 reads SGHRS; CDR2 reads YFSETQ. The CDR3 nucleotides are TGCGCCAGCAGCTTGGGCGCACATCAGGCATATAATTCACCCCTCCACTTT. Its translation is CASSLGAHQAYNSPLHF.

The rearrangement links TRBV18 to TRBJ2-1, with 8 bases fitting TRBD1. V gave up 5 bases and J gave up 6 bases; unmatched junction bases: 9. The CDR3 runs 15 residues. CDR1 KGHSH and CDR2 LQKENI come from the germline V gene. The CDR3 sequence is CASSSGTGAANEQFF. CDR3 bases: TGTGCCAGCTCATCCGGGACAGGTGCCGCCAATGAGCAGTTCTTC.

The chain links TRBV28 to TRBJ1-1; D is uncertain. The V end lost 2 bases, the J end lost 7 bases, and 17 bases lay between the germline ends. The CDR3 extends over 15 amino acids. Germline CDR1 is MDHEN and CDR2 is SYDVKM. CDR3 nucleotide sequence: TGTGCCAGCAGTTTAATCGGCCTCATGCGGAATGAAGCTTTCTTT. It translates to CASSLIGLMRNEAFF.

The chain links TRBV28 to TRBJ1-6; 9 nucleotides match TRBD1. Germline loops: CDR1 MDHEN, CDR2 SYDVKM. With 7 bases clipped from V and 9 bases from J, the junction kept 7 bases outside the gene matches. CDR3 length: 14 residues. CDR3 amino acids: CASKGTGFGSPLHF. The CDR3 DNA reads TGTGCCAGCAAGGGGACAGGGTTCGGTTCACCCCTCCACTTT.

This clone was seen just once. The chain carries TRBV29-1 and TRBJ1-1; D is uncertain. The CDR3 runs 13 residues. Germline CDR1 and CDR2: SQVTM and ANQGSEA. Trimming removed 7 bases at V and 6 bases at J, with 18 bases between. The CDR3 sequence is CSGSGLGFAEAFF. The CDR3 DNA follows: TGCAGCGGTTCGGGATTGGGTTTCGCTGAAGCTTTCTTT.

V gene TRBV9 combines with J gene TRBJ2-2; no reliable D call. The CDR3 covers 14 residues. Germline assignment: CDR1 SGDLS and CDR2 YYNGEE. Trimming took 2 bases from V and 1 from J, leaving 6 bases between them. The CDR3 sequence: CASSVGLNTGELFF. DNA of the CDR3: TGTGCCAGCAGCGTGGGCCTGAACACCGGGGAGCTGTTTTTT.

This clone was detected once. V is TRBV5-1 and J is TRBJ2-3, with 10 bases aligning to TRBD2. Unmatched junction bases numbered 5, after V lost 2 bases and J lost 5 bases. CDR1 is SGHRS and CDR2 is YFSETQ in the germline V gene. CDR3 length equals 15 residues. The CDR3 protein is CASSFSGTSEDTQYF. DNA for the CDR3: TGCGCCAGCAGCTTCTCCGGGACTAGCGAAGATACGCAGTATTTT.

Here the CDR3 reads CASSSQGLTEAFF. The CDR3 bases are TGTGCCAGCAGTTCACAGGGCCTGACTGAAGCTTTCTTT. The chain couples TRBV7-9 to TRBJ1-1, with D maybe TRBD1 (6 bases). Trimming took 6 bases from V and 5 from J, leaving 13 bases between them. Germline CDR1 is SEHNR and CDR2 is FQNEAQ (reference sequence). The CDR3 sequence is 13 residues long.

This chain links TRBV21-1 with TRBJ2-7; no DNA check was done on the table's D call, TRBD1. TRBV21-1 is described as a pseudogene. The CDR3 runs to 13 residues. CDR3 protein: CASSKKGVGEQYV. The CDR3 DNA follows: TGTGCCAGCAGCAAGAAAGGGGTTGGGGAGCAGTACGTC.

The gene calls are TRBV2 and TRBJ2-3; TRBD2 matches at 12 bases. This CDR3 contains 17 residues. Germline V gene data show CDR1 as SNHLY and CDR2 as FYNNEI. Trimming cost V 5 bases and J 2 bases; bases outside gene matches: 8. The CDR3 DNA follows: TGTGCCAGCAGTAGATGGACTAGCGGGGCAAACACAGATACGCAGTATTTT. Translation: CASSRWTSGANTDTQYF. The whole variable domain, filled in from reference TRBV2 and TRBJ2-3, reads EPEVTQTPSHQVTQMGQEVILRCVPISNHLYFYWYRQILGQKVEFLVSFYNNEISEKSEIFDDQFSVERPDGSNFTLKIRSTKLEDSAMYFCASSRWTSGANTDTQYFGPGTRLTVL.

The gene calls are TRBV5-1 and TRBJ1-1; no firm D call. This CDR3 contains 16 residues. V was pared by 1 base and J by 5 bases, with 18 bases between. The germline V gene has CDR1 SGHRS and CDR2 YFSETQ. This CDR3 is CASSLRAGGLSTEAFF. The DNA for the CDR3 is TGCGCCAGCAGCTTGCGAGCAGGCGGGCTTAGTACTGAAGCTTTCTTT.

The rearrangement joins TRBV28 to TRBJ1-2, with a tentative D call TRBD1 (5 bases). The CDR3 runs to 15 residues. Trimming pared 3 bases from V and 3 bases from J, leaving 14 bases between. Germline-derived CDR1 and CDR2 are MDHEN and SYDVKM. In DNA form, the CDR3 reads TGTGCCAGCAGTTTTGCTGGGACTTCGGACTATGGCTACACCTTC. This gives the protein CASSFAGTSDYGYTF.